Following are 8 T cell receptor beta chains from one sample sequenced in a study of graft-versus-host responses after intestinal transplantation. TCRdb's table, derived via immunoSEQ multiplex PCR, lists solely in-frame clones and lacks some. The sample records more than 90,000 clones, 85% to 95% being singletons. These TCRs are of unknown antigen specificity. The sequenced sample was unstimulated CD8+ T cells sorted from spleen or lymph node cells, obtained before transplant. These receptors came from a human donor who was the organ donor for an intestinal transplant.

V and J are TRBV10-3 and TRBJ2-3, with 7 bases matching TRBD2. V trimming: 10 bases; J trimming: 4 bases; junction bases outside the gene matches: 5. Looked up from germline, CDR1 is ENHRY and CDR2 is SYGVKD. The CDR3 consists of 12 residues. CDR3 amino acids: CATGLVSDTQYF. The CDR3 DNA follows: TGTGCCACCGGACTAGTATCAGATACGCAGTATTTT.

The CDR3 DNA reads as TGTGCCAGCAGCCCCTCAAGGGACCGCAGCTCTGGAAACACCATATATTTT. Protein sequence: CASSPSRDRSSGNTIYF. V gene TRBV7-9 combines with J gene TRBJ1-3, with a tentative D call TRBD1 (5 bases). The germline V gene has CDR1 SEHNR and CDR2 FQNEAQ (reference sequence). Trimming left V 5 bases short and J 0 bases short, with 17 bases between. The CDR3 sequence is 17 residues long.

The V and J genes are TRBV10-3 and TRBJ2-7, with D possibly being TRBD2 (6 bases). CDR3 length: 14 amino acids. Trimming pared 4 bases from V and 3 bases from J, leaving 13 bases between. Germline CDR1 ENHRY, CDR2 SYGVKD. This chain's CDR3 is CAISATGEDYEQYF. Written as DNA, the CDR3 is TGTGCCATCAGTGCAACGGGGGAAGACTACGAGCAGTACTTC.

The chain carries TRBV6-6 and TRBJ2-1, with 9 bases aligning to TRBD2. The V and J ends lost 0 bases and 4 bases, in that order; junction bases with no gene match: 4. Germline values: CDR1 MNHNY, CDR2 SVGAGI (reference sequence). This CDR3 comprises 16 residues. The CDR3 coding sequence is TGTGCCAGCAGTTACTCTAGCGGGAGTTATTACAATGAGCAGTTCTTC. Translating it yields CASSYSSGSYYNEQFF.

The chain links TRBV27 to TRBJ1-1; D not certain. The V gene's germline CDR1 is MNHEY and CDR2 SMNVEV (reference sequence). This CDR3 has 13 residues. V was pared by 2 bases and J by 5 bases, with 9 bases between. This CDR3 reads CASSLIGSTEAFF. DNA of the CDR3: TGTGCCAGCAGTTTAATTGGGAGTACTGAAGCTTTCTTT.

This clone was found once. The rearrangement joins TRBV6-1 to TRBJ1-1; D unclear. The CDR3 extends over 13 amino acids. V dropped 1 base and J dropped 1 base, with 4 bases sitting between them. The V gene's germline CDR1 is MNHNS and CDR2 SASEGT. DNA of the CDR3: TGTGCCAGCAGTGAAGGGCCGAACACTGAAGCTTTCTTT. It codes for CASSEGPNTEAFF.

J is TRBJ1-1 and V is TRBV9; 8 positions match TRBD1. Trimming at V came to 3 bases and at J to 1 base, leaving 8 bases not matched to a gene. The CDR3 is 16 residues long. Germline lookup yields CDR1 SGDLS and CDR2 YYNGEE. The CDR3 is CASSARPGTGNTEAFF. In DNA, the CDR3 is TGTGCCAGCAGCGCCCGTCCCGGGACAGGGAACACTGAAGCTTTCTTT.

The gene calls are TRBV4-1 and TRBJ1-2, with 7 nucleotides matching TRBD1. Trimming took 0 bases from V and 3 from J; bases not matched to a gene: 7. The CDR3 has 16 amino acids. Per the germline V gene, CDR1 is MGHRA and CDR2 is YSYEKL. This CDR3 is CASSQDRDRVYYGYTF. CDR3 sequence (DNA): TGCGCCAGCAGCCAAGATCGGGACAGAGTGTACTATGGCTACACCTTC.